The 28 T cell receptor beta chains below all came from one sample that was sequenced in a study of cytotoxic CD8 clonotypes in ibrutinib-treated CLL. Repertoires were generated with immunoSEQ multiplex PCR, while TCRdb's copy carries only in-frame clones and drops some. This table has fewer than 300,000 clones, more than 70% appearing once. The source was PBMCs, collected at disease progression, from a patient treated with ibrutinib. The receptors were sampled from a human donor with chronic lymphocytic leukemia.

The CDR3 reads CASSPSDRGIPEAFF. Here the CDR3 DNA reads TGTGCCAGCAGCCCATCCGACAGGGGAATCCCTGAAGCTTTCTTT. The chain has TRBV9 and TRBJ1-1; TRBD1 aligns across 8 bases. The CDR3 runs 15 residues. The germline CDR1 and CDR2 sequences are SGDLS and YYNGEE. J gave up 6 bases and V 4 bases, and 11 bases lay outside the gene matches.

The chain is built from TRBV11-3 and TRBJ2-1; the D is unclear. The CDR3 covers 13 residues. V was pared by 4 bases and J by 2 bases, with 6 bases between. Germline V gene data show CDR1 as SGHNT and CDR2 as YENEEA. In DNA, the CDR3 is TGTGCCAGCAGCTCGGACGCCTACAATGAGCAGTTCTTC. This codes for CASSSDAYNEQFF. Full variable domain (outside the CDR3, taken from reference TRBV11-3 and TRBJ2-1): EAGVVQSPRYKIIEKKQPVAFWCNPISGHNTLYWYLQNLGQGPELLIRYENEEAVDDSQLPKDRFSAERLKGVDSTLKIQPAELGDSAVYLCASSSDAYNEQFFGPGTRLTVL.

The CDR3 DNA reads as TGTGCCAGCAGCTCGACAGGGCCCACAGATACGCAGTATTTT. Residues: CASSSTGPTDTQYF. The genes are TRBV7-3 and TRBJ2-3; 7 positions match TRBD1. The trim removed 4 bases at V and 2 bases at J, leaving 3 bases unmatched. Germline CDR1 is SGHTA and CDR2 is FQGTGA. The CDR3 loop spans 14 amino acids.

This chain links TRBV28 with TRBJ2-7, with D unclear. V lost 1 base to trimming and J lost 0 bases, with 4 bases between them. This CDR3 is built from 13 residues. The germline gives CDR1 MDHEN, CDR2 SYDVKM. The CDR3 DNA follows: TGTGCCAGCAGTTTATACTCCTCCTACGAGCAGTACTTC. It specifies CASSLYSSYEQYF.

Only one count was recorded for this clone. The chain carries TRBV7-2 and TRBJ2-7; perhaps TRBD1 as D (6 bases). Looked up from germline, CDR1 is SGHTA and CDR2 is FQGNSA. With 1 base removed from V and 2 bases from J, the gap between germline ends came to 9 bases. CDR3 length: 14 amino acids. In nucleotides, the CDR3 is TGTGCCAGCAGCTTAGACAGGGATACCTACGAGCAGTACTTC. Residues: CASSLDRDTYEQYF. The entire variable domain, with the rest obtained from reference TRBV7-2 and TRBJ2-7, is as follows: GAGVSQSPSNKVTEKGKDVELRCDPISGHTALYWYRQSLGQGLEFLIYFQGNSAPDKSGLPSDRFSAERTGGSVSTLTIQRTQQEDSAVYLCASSLDRDTYEQYFGPGTRLTVT.

V and J are TRBV6-5 and TRBJ2-1; TRBD2 is a possible D gene (6 bases). CDR3 length: 15 residues. V dropped 0 bases and J dropped 5 bases, with 11 bases sitting between them. Germline V gene data show CDR1 as MNHEY and CDR2 as SVGAGI. As DNA, the CDR3 is TGTGCCAGCAGTTACTCGCGGGGTTTGAACAATGAGCAGTTCTTC. Translated, it gives CASSYSRGLNNEQFF.

This clone appeared a few times. The gene calls are TRBV5-1 and TRBJ1-2; D is unclear. Germline V gene lookup returns CDR1 SGHRS and CDR2 YFSETQ. This CDR3 spans 13 amino acids. With 5 bases removed from V and 4 bases from J, the gap between germline ends came to 12 bases. The CDR3 loop is CASRDWTAYGYTF. CDR3 bases: TGCGCCAGCAGAGATTGGACGGCCTATGGCTACACCTTC.

The rearrangement joins TRBV6-6 to TRBJ1-5; no reliable D call. V lost 3 bases and J 5 bases, leaving 5 bases between the germline ends. CDR3 length: 12 amino acids. Looked up from germline, CDR1 is MNHNY and CDR2 is SVGAGI (reference sequence). The DNA of the CDR3 is TGTGCCAGCAGTTATCCCGATCAGCCCCAGCATTTT. Protein: CASSYPDQPQHF.

This chain joins TRBV6-6 and TRBJ2-7; D uncertain. The CDR3 runs to 12 residues. The V end lost 8 bases, the J end lost 0 bases, and 8 bases lay between the germline ends. Per the germline V gene, CDR1 is MNHNY and CDR2 is SVGAGI (reference sequence). CDR3 coding DNA: TGTGCCAGCGGCAGGAGCTCCTACGAGCAGTACTTC. Translation gives CASGRSSYEQYF.

The CDR3 coding sequence is TGTGCCAGCCACCAGCAACGGACGAAGGAGACCCAGTACTTC. This sequence encodes CASHQQRTKETQYF. The chain couples TRBV18 to TRBJ2-5; D gene unclear. V was shortened by 8 bases and J by 5 bases, with 18 bases between the two germline ends. The CDR3 spans 14 residues. CDR1 and CDR2 (germline): KGHSH, LQKENI.

J is TRBJ2-7 and V is TRBV29-1, with D maybe TRBD2 (6 bases). Between the trimmed V and J ends, which lost 1 base and 4 bases, there was a span of 14 bases. The CDR3 runs to 14 residues. The germline V gene encodes CDR1 SQVTM and CDR2 ANQGSEA. CDR3 DNA sequence: TGCAGCGTTGAAGTGGGCGGAGGAGGGTACGAGCAGTACTTC. Protein: CSVEVGGGGYEQYF.

The V call is TRBV6-5, the J call TRBJ2-7; D remains unclear. This CDR3 has 13 amino acids. The V gene lost 5 bases and the J gene lost 2 bases, with 10 bases spanning the gap. CDR1 MNHEY and CDR2 SVGAGI come from the germline V gene. DNA for the CDR3: TGTGCCAGCAGTCCCCAGTACCCCTACGAGCAGTACTTC. Translating gives CASSPQYPYEQYF.

V usage is TRBV7-2 and J usage is TRBJ2-1, with 10 bases fitting TRBD2. With V trimmed by 6 bases and J by 4 bases, 6 bases remained unmatched. Germline V gene sequence: CDR1 SGHTA, CDR2 FQGNSA. CDR3 length: 15 amino acids. CDR3 amino acids: CASREREGRYNEQFF. The CDR3 coding sequence is TGTGCCAGCAGGGAGCGGGAGGGCCGATACAATGAGCAGTTCTTC.

The J gene is TRBJ2-6, the V gene TRBV27; D remains unclear. Germline V CDR1 and CDR2: MNHEY, SMNVEV (reference sequence). There are 16 residues in the CDR3. V lost 3 bases to trimming and J lost 2 bases, with 11 bases between them. The CDR3 nucleotides read TGTGCCAGCAGTTTTCTTGCCGTTACTGGGGCCAACGTCCTGACTTTC. Its protein is CASSFLAVTGANVLTF.

This sequence joins TRBV11-2 and TRBJ2-3, with TRBD2 matching over 8 bases. The CDR3 is 15 amino acids. Germline lookup yields CDR1 SGHAT and CDR2 FQNNGV. The V and J ends lost 5 bases and 2 bases, in that order; junction bases with no gene match: 6. DNA of the CDR3: TGTGCCAGCAGCACGACGGGGGGGGACACAGATACGCAGTATTTT. Its protein is CASSTTGGDTDTQYF.

V and J are TRBV5-6 and TRBJ1-1, with 9 nucleotides matching TRBD1. In germline, CDR1 is SGHDT, CDR2 YYEEEE. The CDR3 runs 16 residues. V shed 4 bases, J shed 0 bases, and the junction held 7 bases outside the gene matches. This chain's CDR3 is CASSIYRGRMNTEAFF. Here the CDR3 DNA reads TGTGCCAGCAGCATATACAGGGGGCGCATGAACACTGAAGCTTTCTTT.

In its sample, this clone was seen once. The chain combines TRBV29-1 with TRBJ2-2; 7 bases match TRBD1. Germline assignment: CDR1 SQVTM and CDR2 ANQGSEA. The length of the CDR3 is 14 residues. Germline trimming cut 4 bases from V and 4 bases from J; bases unmatched to any gene: 6. The CDR3 spells CSVGDRAGTGELFF. As DNA, the CDR3 is TGCAGCGTTGGTGACAGGGCGGGCACCGGGGAGCTGTTTTTT.

The CDR3 region has the DNA TGCGCCAGCAGCGCTTCCGGGACTAGCGGGAGTGCAGATACGCAGTATTTT. It translates to CASSASGTSGSADTQYF. V is TRBV5-1 and J is TRBJ2-3, with 14 bases that match TRBD2. This CDR3 comprises 17 residues. V shed 4 bases, J shed 4 bases, and the junction held 8 bases outside the gene matches. Germline V gives CDR1 SGHRS, CDR2 YFSETQ.

This clone was counted once. The V gene is TRBV7-2, the J gene TRBJ2-7, with 11 positions matching TRBD2. V was pared by 5 bases and J by 7 bases, with 13 bases of the junction left unmatched. This CDR3 region has 16 residues. CDR1 and CDR2 (germline): SGHTA, FQGNSA. The CDR3 region is CASSTELAGASREQYF. In DNA, the CDR3 is TGTGCCAGCAGCACCGAACTAGCGGGGGCCTCCCGGGAGCAGTACTTC.

This clone was detected once. CDR3 sequence reads: CASTKTSPLFYEQYF. In DNA, the CDR3 is TGTGCCAGCACCAAGACTAGCCCTTTATTCTACGAGCAGTACTTC. The rearrangement joins TRBV7-9 to TRBJ2-7, with 7 bases that match TRBD2. The length of the CDR3 is 15 residues. V was clipped by 7 bases and J by 3 bases; unmatched bases: 12. Per the germline V gene, CDR1 is SEHNR and CDR2 is FQNEAQ (reference sequence).

This rearrangement joins TRBV29-1 to TRBJ1-2, with D tentatively TRBD1 (6 bases). The CDR3 runs 14 residues. The V gene lost 6 bases and the J gene lost 5 bases, with 19 bases spanning the gap. The V gene's germline CDR1 is SQVTM and CDR2 ANQGSEA. CDR3 protein: CSVSLGGPFYGYTF. In DNA form, the CDR3 reads TGCAGCGTCTCCCTCGGGGGCCCTTTTTATGGCTACACCTTC. Looking up the rest from reference TRBV29-1 and TRBJ1-2 gives the full variable domain: SAVISQKPSRDICQRGTSLTIQCQVDSQVTMMFWYRQQPGQSLTLIATANQGSEATYESGFVIDKFPISRPNLTFSTLTVSNMSPEDSSIYLCSVSLGGPFYGYTFGSGTRLTVV.

V gene TRBV6-6 combines with J gene TRBJ2-7; the D is unclear. The CDR3 extends over 13 amino acids. Per the germline V gene, CDR1 is MNHNY and CDR2 is SVGAGI (reference sequence). Trimming removed 2 bases from V and 0 bases from J, with 5 bases in between. This chain's CDR3 is CASSYRDSYEQYF. CDR3 DNA: TGTGCCAGCAGTTACAGGGACTCCTACGAGCAGTACTTC.

This chain joins TRBV4-3 and TRBJ1-4; TRBD1 agrees at 9 bases. CDR3 size: 19 residues. Per the germline V gene, CDR1 is LGHNA and CDR2 is YSLEER. V trimming: 0 bases; J trimming: 0 bases; junction bases outside the gene matches: 8. The CDR3 DNA sequence: TGCGCCAGCAGCCAAGATCCCGGGACAGGGACCGCAACTAATGAAAAACTGTTTTTT. Protein sequence: CASSQDPGTGTATNEKLFF.

The chain combines TRBV5-1 with TRBJ2-3; D may be TRBD2 (7 bases). The CDR3 extends over 15 amino acids. V was trimmed by 3 bases and J by 1 base, leaving 12 bases between them. Germline V lookup: CDR1 SGHRS, CDR2 YFSETQ. In DNA, the CDR3 is TGCGCCAGCAGCTACGGGGGGCACGGCACAGATACGCAGTATTTT. Translating gives CASSYGGHGTDTQYF.

The genes are TRBV4-1 and TRBJ1-2, with a possible D match to TRBD1 (6 bases). The CDR3 runs 15 residues. The V end was cut by 0 bases, the J end by 7 bases, with 15 bases between. The germline CDR1 and CDR2 sequences are MGHRA and YSYEKL. DNA for the CDR3: TGCGCCAGCAGCCAAGATAGGTACAGGGATGGTGGCTACACCTTC. Its translation is CASSQDRYRDGGYTF.

This clone was recorded a few times. This chain joins TRBV6-5 and TRBJ1-4; 7 bases are shared with TRBD1. Looked up from germline, CDR1 is MNHEY and CDR2 is SVGAGI. Trimming took 5 bases from V and 7 from J; bases not matched to a gene: 7. The CDR3 is made up of 14 amino acids. In nucleotides, the CDR3 is TGTGCCAGCAGTCCGGAGGGGGCGGTTGAAAAACTGTTTTTT. Translating it yields CASSPEGAVEKLFF.

The chain is built from TRBV9 and TRBJ2-3, with unresolved D. The CDR3 runs to 14 residues. V lost 4 bases to trimming and J lost 2 bases, with 11 bases between them. CDR1 is SGDLS, CDR2 YYNGEE, per germline. The chain's CDR3 is CASSPPENTDTQYF. In DNA, the CDR3 is TGTGCCAGCAGCCCCCCCGAGAACACAGATACGCAGTATTTT.

The J gene is TRBJ2-1, the V gene TRBV27, with D uncertain. Per germline, CDR1 MNHEY and CDR2 SMNVEV (reference sequence). The CDR3 totals 13 residues. The V end lost 3 bases, the J end lost 4 bases, and 7 bases lay between the germline ends. The CDR3 region has the DNA TGTGCCAGCAGTTTTGCCAAATACAATGAGCAGTTCTTC. It codes for CASSFAKYNEQFF.